This TCR beta chain was identified during a study of technical replicates of blood from a few donors. Repertoires were generated with immunoSEQ multiplex PCR, while TCRdb's copy carries only in-frame clones and drops some. The sample has tens of thousands of clones; 88% are singletons. Trimming pared 4 bases from V and 8 bases from J, leaving 21 bases between. There are 16 residues in the CDR3. Germline assignment: CDR1 LNHNV and CDR2 YYDKDF (reference sequence). Sequenced input: PBMCs. The source of this sequence is a human donor in good health. Some clones in this sample may be carry-over from other donors' samples. V and J are TRBV15 and TRBJ2-1; tentative D call: TRBD2 (7 bases). CDR3 in amino acids: CATSNPGGGRYHEQFF. In DNA, the CDR3 is TGTGCCACCAGCAATCCAGGCGGGGGCCGTTACCATGAGCAGTTCTTC.